The 24 T cell receptor beta chains listed next were all sequenced from one sample in a study of human T cells and chemical hapten exposure. TCRdb itself ran the RACE reads through MiXCR, one entry per CDR3 protein. Here the sample spans 42,000 or so distinct CDR3 sequences, more than 3% being singletons. The time point was: patch test 1, 2 weeks after DPC sensitization. Described treatment: therapeutic diphenylcyclopropenone sensitization with weekly scalp DPC. Researchers extracted total RNA from unfractionated whole blood. Here the sequenced sample was whole blood, taken in connection with sensitization to the hapten diphenylcyclopropenone (DPC). These receptors came from a man between 50 and 59 years old with alopecia areata. Some clones in this sample may be carry-over from other donors' samples.

V gene TRBV4-1 combines with J gene TRBJ1-1; D perhaps matches TRBD1 (6 bases). Per germline, CDR1 MGHRA and CDR2 YSYEKL. The CDR3 has 17 amino acids. V gave up 4 bases and J gave up 7 bases, with 25 bases separating them. CDR3 loop: CASSLHNDRAEGGEAFF. The CDR3 DNA reads TGCGCCAGCAGCCTCCACAACGATCGGGCAGAAGGGGGTGAAGCTTTCTTT.

This clonotype was counted many times. The chain has TRBV20-1 and TRBJ2-1; 11 bases agree with TRBD2. The length of the CDR3 is 16 residues. The V gene's germline CDR1 is DFQATT and CDR2 SNEGSKA (reference sequence). V shed 3 bases, J shed 8 bases, and the junction held 12 bases outside the gene matches. This CDR3 is CSASEPRGLADYEQFF. The CDR3 coding sequence is TGCAGTGCTAGCGAACCGCGGGGACTAGCGGATTATGAGCAGTTCTTC.

The table lists this clonotype with many counts. V is TRBV18 and J is TRBJ2-7; D unresolved. CDR3 size: 13 residues. Germline loops: CDR1 KGHSH, CDR2 LQKENI. Deletions cut 5 bases from V and 1 base from J, with 9 bases between. CDR3 amino acids: CASSDGLSYEQYF. CDR3 nucleotide sequence: TGTGCCAGCTCAGACGGGCTTTCCTACGAGCAGTACTTC. Filled out from reference TRBV18 and TRBJ2-7, the complete variable domain reads NAGVMQNPRHLVRRRGQEARLRCSPMKGHSHVYWYRQLPEEGLKFMVYLQKENIIDESGMPKERFSAEFPKEGPSILRIQQVVRGDSAAYFCASSDGLSYEQYFGPGTRLTVT.

In this sample, this clonotype turned up many times. The chain couples TRBV20-1 to TRBJ2-5; a possible D gene is TRBD1 (6 bases). CDR1 is DFQATT, CDR2 SNEGSKA, per germline (reference sequence). With 0 bases removed from V and 3 bases from J, the gap between germline ends came to 17 bases. CDR3 length: 16 amino acids. The CDR3 DNA reads as TGCAGTGCTAGAGACAGGGGCCCCATCGGTGAAGAGACCCAGTACTTC. It specifies CSARDRGPIGEETQYF.

This clonotype was recorded many times. The chain joins TRBV3-1 to TRBJ2-5; a weak D match, TRBD1 (6 bases). Trimming cost V 4 bases and J 9 bases, with 33 bases left between them. The CDR3 has 19 residues. The V gene's germline CDR1 is LGHDT and CDR2 YNNKEL (reference sequence). CDR3 in amino acids: CASSLWSQGRLPGYGAQYF. CDR3 in DNA: TGTGCCAGCAGCCTTTGGTCCCAGGGGCGACTACCGGGGTATGGGGCCCAGTACTTC.

This clonotype was found many times. The chain is built from TRBV7-2 and TRBJ2-7; D might be TRBD1 or TRBD2, each matching 5 bases. This CDR3 is 15 amino acids long. The germline V gene encodes CDR1 SGHTA and CDR2 FQGNSA. V was clipped by 2 bases and J by 2 bases, with 13 bases between them. CDR3 coding DNA: TGTGCCAGCAGCTTAATGGCATCGGGACCCTACGAGCAGTACTTC. Protein sequence: CASSLMASGPYEQYF. Together with reference TRBV7-2 and TRBJ2-7, the CDR3 gives the full variable domain: GAGVSQSPSNKVTEKGKDVELRCDPISGHTALYWYRQSLGQGLEFLIYFQGNSAPDKSGLPSDRFSAERTGGSVSTLTIQRTQQEDSAVYLCASSLMASGPYEQYFGPGTRLTVT.

This clonotype was recorded only once. It may be a read error: a sequence one base away is much more abundant. The V call is TRBV7-2, the J call TRBJ2-1; 7 bases agree with TRBD1. Germline V gives CDR1 SGHTA, CDR2 FQGNSA. The CDR3 is 15 residues long. Trimming took 4 bases from V and 6 from J; bases not matched to a gene: 9. Here the CDR3 DNA reads TGTGCCAGCAGCTCCAATGCGAGACAGGGCAATGAGCAGTTCTTC. Translated, it gives CASSSNARQGNEQFF.

This clonotype was recorded at least ten times. The chain is built from TRBV20-1 and TRBJ2-7; 11 bases align to TRBD2. This CDR3 has 19 amino acids. The V segment lost 5 bases and the J segment 2 bases; nucleotides outside the gene matches: 20. Germline V gene lookup returns CDR1 DFQATT and CDR2 SNEGSKA (reference sequence). CDR3 sequence reads: CSAQRAGKVLAGGAYEQYF. In DNA form, the CDR3 reads TGCAGTGCTCAGAGGGCGGGGAAGGTTCTAGCGGGAGGTGCCTACGAGCAGTACTTC.

The sample holds many counts of this clonotype. The chain combines TRBV9 with TRBJ2-7, with D perhaps TRBD2 (6 bases). The CDR3 extends over 15 amino acids. Germline loops: CDR1 SGDLS, CDR2 YYNGEE. The V end was cut by 0 bases, the J end by 4 bases, with 14 bases between. The CDR3 bases are TGTGCCAGCAGCGTAGACCTGGAGGGCCCGTACGAGCAGTACTTC. Translation gives CASSVDLEGPYEQYF.

The rearrangement joins TRBV6-9 to TRBJ2-5; D ambiguous. CDR1 is MNHGY, CDR2 SVAAGI, per germline. Trimming shortened V by 10 bases and J by 7 bases, and 7 bases separated the two germline ends. The CDR3 is 9 amino acids. This CDR3 is CATLGTQYF. The CDR3 DNA reads TGTGCCACACTCGGGACCCAGTACTTC.

The table lists this clonotype with many counts. The V and J genes are TRBV15 and TRBJ1-2; D unresolved. Germline V gene lookup returns CDR1 LNHNV and CDR2 YYDKDF (reference sequence). The CDR3 is 15 amino acids. V was trimmed by 0 bases and J by 1 base, leaving 9 bases between them. CDR3 loop: CATSREDSINYGYTF. The CDR3 DNA is TGTGCCACCAGCAGAGAGGATTCGATTAACTATGGCTACACCTTC.

This clonotype occurred many times. V is TRBV6-5 and J is TRBJ2-1; no firm D call. CDR1 is MNHEY and CDR2 is SVGAGI in the germline V gene. This CDR3 is built from 15 residues. The V end lost 7 bases, the J end lost 7 bases, and 20 bases lay between the germline ends. The CDR3 nucleotides are TGTGCCAGCACCGAACAGCACCCCGGTAAAAATGAGCAGTTCTTC. Its protein product is CASTEQHPGKNEQFF.

Concerning this clonotype: Given a much more abundant clone one base away, this may be a read error. No conserved phenylalanine or tryptophan ends this CDR3, so it is likely a read error. The chain has TRBV7-3 and TRBJ2-1; a weak D match, TRBD1 (6 bases). Germline V lookup: CDR1 SGHTA, CDR2 FQGTGA. The V and J ends lost 4 bases and 5 bases respectively, with 12 bases between them. The CDR3 totals 14 residues. DNA for the CDR3: TGTGCCAGCAGCTCCACTACAGGGAACAATGAGCAGTTCCTC. Translated: CASSSTTGNNEQFL.

This clonotype rates as medium-sized (0.01 to 0.1%). The CDR3 nucleotides are TGTGCCATCAGTGAGCCTGGGGACAAAAGTCACGAGCAGTACTTC. It codes for CAISEPGDKSHEQYF. J is TRBJ2-7 and V is TRBV10-3, with D possibly being TRBD1 (6 bases). The V gene lost 2 bases and the J gene lost 5 bases, with 16 bases spanning the gap. The CDR3 has 15 residues. The germline V gene encodes CDR1 ENHRY and CDR2 SYGVKD.

This clonotype was found many times. The J gene is TRBJ1-3, the V gene TRBV3-1, with a weak D call TRBD1 (5 bases). Between the trimmed V and J ends, which lost 5 bases and 3 bases, there was a span of 11 bases. This CDR3 region has 14 residues. Germline V gives CDR1 LGHDT, CDR2 YNNKEL (reference sequence). The CDR3 region is CASSWDQVGNTIYF. The CDR3 coding sequence is TGTGCCAGCAGCTGGGACCAGGTTGGAAACACCATATATTTT.

There are many counts of this clonotype. The V and J genes are TRBV29-1 and TRBJ2-3, with 9 bases aligning to TRBD1. This CDR3 region has 16 residues. In germline, CDR1 is SQVTM, CDR2 ANQGSEA. Trimming cost V 3 bases and J 3 bases; bases outside gene matches: 10. DNA for the CDR3: TGCAGCGTTGAGGGGACAGGGAGTTTCGCAACAGATACGCAGTATTTT. It yields the protein CSVEGTGSFATDTQYF.

This clonotype came up a few times. The chain joins TRBV5-4 to TRBJ1-4; TRBD1 agrees at 8 bases. J gave up 4 bases and V 4 bases, and 9 bases lay outside the gene matches. Per germline, CDR1 SGHNT and CDR2 YYREEE (reference sequence). CDR3 length equals 16 residues. This CDR3 is CASSLTPTGVNEKLFF. As DNA, the CDR3 is TGTGCCAGCAGCCTTACTCCGACAGGGGTTAATGAAAAACTGTTTTTT. Drawing the rest from reference TRBV5-4 and TRBJ1-4, the complete variable domain is ETGVTQSPTHLIKTRGQQVTLRCSSQSGHNTVSWYQQALGQGPQFIFQYYREEENGRGNFPPRFSGLQFPNYSSELNVNALELDDSALYLCASSLTPTGVNEKLFFGSGTQLSVL.

This clonotype was seen many times. The chain recombines TRBV28 with TRBJ2-7; 8 positions match TRBD2. The CDR3 contains 14 residues. Germline V lookup: CDR1 MDHEN, CDR2 SYDVKM. Trimming removed 1 base from V and 3 bases from J; junction bases left unmatched: 2. The chain's CDR3 is CASSLLAGSYEQYF. The CDR3 region has the DNA TGTGCCAGCAGTTTATTAGCGGGAAGCTACGAGCAGTACTTC.

The sample holds many counts of this clonotype. The V and J genes are TRBV10-3 and TRBJ2-7; possible D gene TRBD2, 5 bases. V was trimmed by 4 bases and J by 4 bases, leaving 5 bases between them. CDR3 length: 11 amino acids. Germline CDR1 reads ENHRY; CDR2 reads SYGVKD. As DNA, the CDR3 is TGTGCCATCAGTGGGGAGTACGAGCAGTACTTC. It translates to CAISGEYEQYF.

There are many counts of this clonotype. The chain combines TRBV4-1 with TRBJ2-7; TRBD1 matches at 10 bases. Germline CDR1 reads MGHRA; CDR2 reads YSYEKL. The CDR3 loop spans 15 amino acids. V was pared by 3 bases and J by 3 bases, with 5 bases of the junction left unmatched. The CDR3: CASSQVTGGDYEQYF. The CDR3 DNA follows: TGCGCCAGCAGCCAGGTGACAGGGGGCGACTACGAGCAGTACTTC.

The CDR3 is CSASPGAGAFSGNTIYF. In nucleotides, the CDR3 is TGCAGTGCTAGCCCAGGAGCAGGGGCGTTCTCTGGAAACACCATATATTTT. The chain links TRBV20-1 to TRBJ1-3; maybe TRBD1 (6 bases). Trimming removed 3 bases from V and 0 bases from J, with 18 bases in between. The CDR3 extends over 17 amino acids. The germline CDR1 and CDR2 sequences are DFQATT and SNEGSKA (reference sequence).

The genes are TRBV27 and TRBJ2-3, with D hard to call. The germline V gene has CDR1 MNHEY and CDR2 SMNVEV (reference sequence). Trimming shortened V by 7 bases and J by 1 base, and 12 bases separated the two germline ends. The CDR3 sequence is 14 residues long. CDR3 amino acids: CASTLGPGTDTQYF. Written as DNA, the CDR3 is TGTGCCAGCACCCTTGGGCCGGGCACAGATACGCAGTATTTT.

This clonotype came up many times. The rearrangement joins TRBV24-1 to TRBJ2-1, with D hard to call. This CDR3 has 14 amino acids. V was cut by 1 base and J by 7 bases, with 10 bases left in between. From germline, CDR1 is KGHDR and CDR2 SFDVKD. The CDR3: CATSDFGVGNEQFF. CDR3 in DNA: TGTGCCACCAGTGATTTTGGGGTTGGGAATGAGCAGTTCTTC.

This clonotype was detected many times. The rearrangement uses TRBV30 and TRBJ2-2; no firm D call. CDR1 is GTSNPN, CDR2 SVGIG, per germline (reference sequence). The V end lost 3 bases, the J end lost 6 bases, and 11 bases lay between the germline ends. The CDR3 covers 13 residues. CDR3 coding DNA: TGTGCCTGGAGCCGGAAACCCCCCGGGGAGCTGTTTTTT. This codes for CAWSRKPPGELFF.